The TCR beta chain under discussion was sequenced for a study of human T cells and chemical hapten exposure. There are 17 residues in the CDR3. Germline CDR1 SGHAT, CDR2 FQNNGV. V lost 5 bases to trimming and J lost 0 bases; unmatched junction nucleotides: 8. Documented time point: patch test 2, 6 weeks after DPC sensitization. The sample's treatment: therapeutic diphenylcyclopropenone sensitization with weekly scalp DPC. One entry per CDR3 protein results from TCRdb running MiXCR on the RACE reads. The data hold about 140,000 distinct CDR3 sequences, with around 11% observed a single time. This clonotype was recorded a few times.

The chain carries TRBV11-2 and TRBJ1-2, with 11 nucleotides matching TRBD1. The sequencing here drew on whole blood, taken in connection with sensitization to the hapten diphenylcyclopropenone (DPC). The sequence came from a woman between 45 and 65 years old with alopecia areata. Some clones in this sample may be carry-over from other donors' samples. CDR3 DNA: TGTGCCAGCAGCAAGGACAGGGGGCTAGCGCCTAACTATGGCTACACCTTC. Translation: CASSKDRGLAPNYGYTF.